This T cell receptor (beta chain) is drawn from a study of technical replicates of blood from a handful of donors. Here immunoSEQ multiplex PCR was the method, and the copy in TCRdb shows in-frame clones only, minus some. The sample has around 68,000 clones; 95% to 98% are singletons. Sequencing was carried out using T cells isolated from PBMCs. This clonotype was sampled from a human donor in good health.

The CDR3 sequence: CASSRAGTDYGNEQFF. CDR3 in DNA: TGTGCCAGCAGTAGGGCCGGGACTGACTATGGGAATGAGCAGTTCTTC. The chain joins TRBV6-6 to TRBJ2-1, with D maybe TRBD2 (6 bases). CDR3 length: 16 residues. V was clipped by 5 bases and J by 7 bases, with 21 bases between them. The germline V gene encodes CDR1 MNHNY and CDR2 SVGAGI (reference sequence).